This TCR beta chain was profiled in a study of CD8+ T cells in alopecia areata. General study findings and limits: Having one nonresponder leaves uncertain how baseline CD8+ expansion relates to response.

V dropped 3 bases and J dropped 9 bases, with 12 bases sitting between them. The CDR3 consists of 12 residues. Germline assignment: CDR1 GTSNPN and CDR2 SVGIG (reference sequence). This clone was seen a handful of times. The antigen remains undetermined. In each case, RNA was isolated and then reverse transcribed into cDNA as the sequencing template. Clones were read by immunoSEQ multiplex PCR, and TCRdb kept only the in-frame ones, dropping some. This sample has under 150,000 clones, with roughly 57% found just once. Treatment noted: oral pan-JAK inhibitor, 5-10 mg twice daily. PBMC-derived CD4+ and CD8+ T cells were sorted.

Sequencing was performed on CD4+ T cells sorted from blood, taken at week 4, from a patient treated with tofacitinib. This sequence originates from a human donor with alopecia areata. The V gene is TRBV30, the J gene TRBJ1-3, with D unresolved. CDR3 sequence: CAWRVNPTTIYF. The CDR3 coding sequence is TGTGCCTGGAGGGTAAACCCTACCACCATATATTTT.